The clone carrying this T cell receptor (beta chain) was counted a single time. The CDR3 totals 14 residues. The V segment lost 10 bases and the J segment 4 bases; nucleotides outside the gene matches: 4. Germline-derived CDR1 and CDR2 are LNHDA and SQIVND (reference sequence). Clones were sequenced by immunoSEQ multiplex PCR, and TCRdb holds only the in-frame ones, with some missing. Of 80,000 to 90,000 clones in the sample, 80% to 90% were seen once. This entry comes from a study of T cells after somatic rescue of genetic block. The TCR originated in a woman between 18 and 30 years old. Specimen: peripheral blood mononuclear cells (PBMCs). The chain joins TRBV19 to TRBJ2-1; 13 bases are a match to TRBD2. In DNA form, the CDR3 reads TGTGCCACGGAGGGACTAGCGGGGTACAATGAGCAGTTCTTC. It specifies CATEGLAGYNEQFF.